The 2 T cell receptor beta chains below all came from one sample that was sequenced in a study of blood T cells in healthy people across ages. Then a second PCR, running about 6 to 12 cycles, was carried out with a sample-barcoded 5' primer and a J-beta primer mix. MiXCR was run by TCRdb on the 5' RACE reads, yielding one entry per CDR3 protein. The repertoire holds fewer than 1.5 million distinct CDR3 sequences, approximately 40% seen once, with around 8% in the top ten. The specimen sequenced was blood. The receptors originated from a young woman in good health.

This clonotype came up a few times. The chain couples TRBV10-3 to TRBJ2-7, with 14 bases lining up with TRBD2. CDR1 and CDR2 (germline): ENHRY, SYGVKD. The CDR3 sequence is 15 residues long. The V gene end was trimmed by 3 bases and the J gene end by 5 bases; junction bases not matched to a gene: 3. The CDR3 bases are TGTGCCATCAGTGACGGGACTAGCGGGAGCAACGAGCAGTACTTC. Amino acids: CAISDGTSGSNEQYF.

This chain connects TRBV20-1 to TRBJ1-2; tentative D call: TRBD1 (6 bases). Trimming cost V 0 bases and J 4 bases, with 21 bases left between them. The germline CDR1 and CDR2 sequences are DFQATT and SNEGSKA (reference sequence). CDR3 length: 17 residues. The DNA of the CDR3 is TGCAGTGCTAGAGATGCGGAGGAGGGGGAAGGGGTCTATGGCTACACCTTC. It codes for CSARDAEEGEGVYGYTF.